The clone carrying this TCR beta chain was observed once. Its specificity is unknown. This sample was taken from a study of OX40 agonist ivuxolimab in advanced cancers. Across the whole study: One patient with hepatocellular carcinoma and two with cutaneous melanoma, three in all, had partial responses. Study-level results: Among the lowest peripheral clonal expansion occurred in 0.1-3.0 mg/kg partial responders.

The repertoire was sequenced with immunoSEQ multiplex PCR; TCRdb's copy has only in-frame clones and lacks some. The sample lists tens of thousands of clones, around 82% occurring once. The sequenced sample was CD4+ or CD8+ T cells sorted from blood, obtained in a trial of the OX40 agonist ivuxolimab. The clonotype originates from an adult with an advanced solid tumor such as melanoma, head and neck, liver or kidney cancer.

In nucleotides, the CDR3 is TGTGCCAGTAGTATCACCGCCTACAATGAGCAGTTCTTC. Its translation is CASSITAYNEQFF. This rearrangement joins TRBV19 to TRBJ2-1, with D hard to call. Germline values: CDR1 LNHDA, CDR2 SQIVND (reference sequence). The CDR3 consists of 13 residues. V lost 3 bases and J lost 2, with 5 bases in between.